The 13 T cell receptor beta chains below all came from one sample that was sequenced in a study of blood T cell repertoires in COVID-19. Only in-frame clones appear in the TCRdb table, and some are missing; sequencing was by immunoSEQ multiplex PCR. The data show 200,000 to 250,000 clones, less than 85% seen once. Sequenced sample: PBMCs or T cells enriched from blood (not recorded which). All receptors derive from a man in his sixties who had recovered from COVID-19.

The chain couples TRBV19 to TRBJ2-1, with 7 bases lining up with TRBD1. CDR3 length: 16 amino acids. CDR1 and CDR2 (germline): LNHDA, SQIVND (reference sequence). The J segment lost 3 bases and the V segment lost 3 bases, leaving 8 bases of the junction unmatched. This CDR3 is CASSITGTADYNEQFF. DNA of the CDR3: TGTGCCAGTAGTATCACCGGGACAGCGGACTACAATGAGCAGTTCTTC.

The chain has TRBV18 and TRBJ2-1; D possibly corresponds to TRBD2 (6 bases). Per the germline V gene, CDR1 is KGHSH and CDR2 is LQKENI. With 3 bases removed from V and 1 base from J, the gap between germline ends came to 10 bases. This CDR3 has 15 residues. CDR3 amino acids: CASSPFSGSYNEQFF. The CDR3 coding sequence is TGTGCCAGCTCACCGTTTAGCGGATCCTACAATGAGCAGTTCTTC.

The V call is TRBV7-3, the J call TRBJ2-7, with D possibly matching TRBD2 (5 bases). Germline CDR1 reads SGHTA; CDR2 reads FQGTGA. This CDR3 region has 13 residues. V was trimmed by 1 base and J by 7 bases, leaving 11 bases between them. The CDR3 DNA follows: TGTGCCAGCAGCTTAATATCCTCGGGGGAGCAGTACTTC. Its translation: CASSLISSGEQYF.

This clone was recorded a few times. The chain employs TRBV28 and TRBJ1-4, with TRBD1 identical over 8 bases. CDR1 and CDR2 from the germline V gene are MDHEN and SYDVKM. J lost 8 bases, V lost 5 bases, and 7 bases had no gene match. The CDR3 extends over 14 amino acids. CDR3 in DNA: TGTGCCAGCAGTCCAGGACAGGGTTGGGAAAAACTGTTTTTT. Its translation: CASSPGQGWEKLFF.

The rearrangement links TRBV5-4 to TRBJ1-6; perhaps TRBD1 as D (5 bases). The CDR3 spans 15 residues. Deletions cut 5 bases from V and 10 bases from J, with 19 bases between. Germline CDR1 reads SGHNT; CDR2 reads YYREEE (reference sequence). The CDR3 reads CASRGGDSLESPLHF. The CDR3 DNA sequence: TGTGCCAGCAGAGGCGGCGACAGTCTCGAGTCACCCCTCCACTTT.

About this clone: Other DNA sequences in this specimen translate into the identical CDR3. The chain carries TRBV7-9 and TRBJ1-4; D uncertain. The CDR3 consists of 15 residues. V lost 0 bases, J lost 7 bases, and 12 bases lay in between. The V gene's germline CDR1 is SEHNR and CDR2 FQNEAQ (reference sequence). The CDR3 nucleotides are TGTGCCAGCAGCTTAGCGGGTACAGTGGCTGAAAAACTGTTTTTT. Its protein is CASSLAGTVAEKLFF.

The CDR3 bases are TGTGCCAGCAGCCAAGACCCGGACAGGGGCACAGATACGCAGTATTTT. Its protein is CASSQDPDRGTDTQYF. V usage is TRBV3-1 (or the pseudogene TRBV3-2) and J usage is TRBJ2-3, with 8 bases aligning to TRBD1. Losses at the gene ends were 0 bases for V and 1 base for J; bases not matched to a gene: 3. The CDR3 has 16 amino acids. Germline V gives CDR1 LGHDT, CDR2 YNNKEL (reference sequence).

This rearrangement joins TRBV2 to TRBJ2-3; a possible D gene is TRBD2 (5 bases). CDR3 size: 12 residues. CDR1 and CDR2 (germline): SNHLY, FYNNEI. The V and J ends lost 8 bases and 5 bases respectively, with 11 bases between them. CDR3 coding DNA: TGTGCCAGCGGGGAACGGGGAGATACGCAGTATTTT. It specifies CASGERGDTQYF.

The chain combines TRBV5-6 with TRBJ1-2, with 7 bases matching TRBD1. This CDR3 has 15 residues. Germline V gives CDR1 SGHDT, CDR2 YYEEEE. The junction had 11 bases not matched to a gene; V was cut back by 4 bases and J by 5 bases. CDR3 sequence: CASSKWDSVSYGYTF. For the CDR3, the DNA is TGTGCCAGCAGCAAATGGGACAGCGTTAGTTATGGCTACACCTTC.

This chain uses TRBV7-9 with TRBJ1-2, with 7 positions matching TRBD1. This CDR3 has 15 residues. Unmatched junction bases numbered 3, after V lost 1 base and J lost 1 base. Germline assignment: CDR1 SEHNR and CDR2 FQNEAQ (reference sequence). Here the CDR3 reads CASSLVGTDNYGYTF. Here the CDR3 DNA reads TGTGCCAGCAGCTTAGTGGGGACAGATAACTATGGCTACACCTTC.

V is TRBV11-2 and J is TRBJ2-7; 8 nucleotides match TRBD1. V dropped 4 bases and J dropped 1; count of bases not matched to a gene: 3. Germline-derived CDR1 and CDR2 are SGHAT and FQNNGV. This CDR3 contains 14 residues. DNA for the CDR3: TGTGCCAGCAGCTCCCGACAGGGGTCCTACGAGCAGTACTTC. This codes for CASSSRQGSYEQYF.

This clone has a single count. The chain recombines TRBV4-2 with TRBJ1-2; TRBD1 aligns across 7 bases. The CDR3 runs 15 residues. The V gene end was trimmed by 0 bases and the J gene end by 4 bases; junction bases not matched to a gene: 5. The germline V gene has CDR1 LGHNA and CDR2 YNFKEQ. The CDR3 is CASSQEVRDSYGYTF. As DNA, the CDR3 is TGTGCCAGCAGCCAAGAAGTCAGGGACAGCTATGGCTACACCTTC.

The rearrangement uses TRBV12-5 and TRBJ2-5; tentative D call: TRBD2 (6 bases). Germline-derived CDR1 and CDR2 are LGHNT and FRNRAP. This CDR3 contains 15 residues. Trimming stripped 5 bases from V and 1 base from J, with 14 bases between. CDR3 DNA sequence: TGTGCTAGTGGTCCGACTAGGATGTCCCAAGAGACCCAGTACTTC. This codes for CASGPTRMSQETQYF.